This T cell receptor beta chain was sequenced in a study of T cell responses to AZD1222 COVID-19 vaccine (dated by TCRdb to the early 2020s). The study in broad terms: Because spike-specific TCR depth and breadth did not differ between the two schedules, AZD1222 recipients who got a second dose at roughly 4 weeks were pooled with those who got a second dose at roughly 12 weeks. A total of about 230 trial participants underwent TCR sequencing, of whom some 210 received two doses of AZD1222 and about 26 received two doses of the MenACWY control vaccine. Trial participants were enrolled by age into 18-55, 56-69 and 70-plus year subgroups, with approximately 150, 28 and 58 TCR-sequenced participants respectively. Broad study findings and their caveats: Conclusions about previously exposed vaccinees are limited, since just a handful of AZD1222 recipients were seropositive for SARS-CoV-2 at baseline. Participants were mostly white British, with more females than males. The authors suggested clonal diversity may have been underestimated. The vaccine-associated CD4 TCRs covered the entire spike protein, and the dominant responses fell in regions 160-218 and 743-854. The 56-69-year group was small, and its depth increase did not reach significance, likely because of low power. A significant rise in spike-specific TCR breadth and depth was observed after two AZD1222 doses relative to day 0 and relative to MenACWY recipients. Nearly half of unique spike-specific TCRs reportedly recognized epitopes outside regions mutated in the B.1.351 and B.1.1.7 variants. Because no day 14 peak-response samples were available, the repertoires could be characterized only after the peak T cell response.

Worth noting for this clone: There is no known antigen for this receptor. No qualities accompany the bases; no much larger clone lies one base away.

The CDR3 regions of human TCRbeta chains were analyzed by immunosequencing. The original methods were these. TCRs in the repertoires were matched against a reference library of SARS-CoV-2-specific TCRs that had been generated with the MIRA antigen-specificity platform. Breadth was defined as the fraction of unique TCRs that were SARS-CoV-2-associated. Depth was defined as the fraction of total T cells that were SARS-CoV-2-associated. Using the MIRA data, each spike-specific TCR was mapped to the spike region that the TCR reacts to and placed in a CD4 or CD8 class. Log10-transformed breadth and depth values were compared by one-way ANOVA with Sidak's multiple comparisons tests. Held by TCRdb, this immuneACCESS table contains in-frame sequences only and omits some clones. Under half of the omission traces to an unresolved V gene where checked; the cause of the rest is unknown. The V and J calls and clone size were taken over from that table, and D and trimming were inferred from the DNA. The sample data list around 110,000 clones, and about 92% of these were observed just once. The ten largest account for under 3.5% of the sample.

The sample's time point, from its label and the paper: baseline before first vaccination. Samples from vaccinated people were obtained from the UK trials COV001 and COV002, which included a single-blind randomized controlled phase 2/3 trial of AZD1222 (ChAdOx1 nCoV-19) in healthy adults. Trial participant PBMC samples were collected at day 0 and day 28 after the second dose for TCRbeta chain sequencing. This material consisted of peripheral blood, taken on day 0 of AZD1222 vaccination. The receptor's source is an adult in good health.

CDR3 reads: CAISEDRGSPLHF. The DNA sequence is given as TGTGCCATCAGTGAGGACAGAGGTTCACCCCTCCACTTT. The chain uses TRBV10-3 and TRBJ1-6; TRBD1 could be the D gene, as 5 bases match. V sheds 2 bases and J sheds 9 bases, leaving 8 bases between their ends. The germline V gene gives CDR1 as ENHRY and CDR2 as SYGVKD. Counted from cysteine to phenylalanine, this CDR3 has 13 amino acids. Only CDR3 DNA is held: 39 bases, read in frame from base 1.